This T cell receptor beta chain was recovered during a study of T cells in Graves' hyperthyroidism and ophthalmopathy. The CDR3 is 13 residues long. The V and J ends lost 1 base and 8 bases respectively, with 11 bases between them. CDR1 and CDR2 from the germline V gene are SEHNR and FQNEAQ (reference sequence). Subjects aged 18 to 65 presented with newly diagnosed hyperthyroidism of less than 2 months' duration. It was RNA transcripts that yielded the amplified TCR beta CDR3 regions. Initially, a first-round RT-PCR of the TCR CDR3 employed the HTBI primer set. TCRdb recomputed calls from the multiplex PCR reads with MiXCR, one row per CDR3 protein. The table shows some 400,000 distinct CDR3 sequences, with less than 15% occurring only once. This clonotype was detected a few times.

V gene TRBV7-9 combines with J gene TRBJ1-2; D gene uncertain. Material for sequencing was blood. The sequence was collected from a man aged 30 to 45 with Graves' hyperthyroidism that later progressed to Graves' ophthalmopathy. The CDR3 here is CASSLGTLGGYTF. For the CDR3, the DNA is TGTGCCAGCAGCTTAGGGACCCTGGGAGGCTACACCTTC.